Sequencing of this TCR beta chain was carried out in a study of cytomegalovirus exposure and HLA in healthy donors. Findings and limits, study-wide: Per published reports, the classifier diagnosed cytomegalovirus status with high specificity and sensitivity. Sequencing probably produced one cluster of sequence variants that were highly shared.

As to this clone: Its antigen is as yet unknown.

V lost 0 bases, J lost 1 base, and 0 bases stayed unmatched. CDR1 is SGDLS and CDR2 is YYNGEE in the germline V gene. The CDR3 covers 15 residues. The PCR had 60 Vbeta and 13 Jbeta primers. Profiling relied on immunoSEQ multiplex PCR, and the TCRdb table lists in-frame clones only, not all of them. The table lists approximately 74,000 clones, over 70% of them singletons. V is TRBV9 and J is TRBJ2-3, with 9 bases matching TRBD2. The sequence came from a man aged 55 to 70 in good health and CMV-seropositive. Material: PBMCs. This CDR3 is CASSVGLAGTDTQYF. The CDR3 bases are TGTGCCAGCAGCGTAGGACTAGCGGGCACAGATACGCAGTATTTT.